Shown below are 25 T cell receptor beta chains from a single sample sequenced in a study of radiotherapy plus CTLA-4 blockade in lung cancer. This table comes from immunoSEQ multiplex PCR, and its TCRdb copy is limited to in-frame clones, with some not included. The sample holds roughly 90,000 clones; 70% to 90% are singletons and the top ten take roughly 4.6%. Sequenced material: peripheral blood, taken from a patient treated with radiotherapy plus ipilimumab. The receptors here all came from a human donor with non-small cell lung cancer that progressed on radiotherapy plus ipilimumab.

This clone has just one count. This chain links TRBV6-1 with TRBJ1-1; D is ambiguous. V was cut by 4 bases and J by 0 bases, with 6 bases left in between. Germline CDR1 and CDR2: MNHNS and SASEGT. CDR3 length: 13 residues. This chain's CDR3 is CASSGRMNTEAFF. The CDR3 DNA is TGTGCCAGCAGTGGACGGATGAACACTGAAGCTTTCTTT.

The J gene is TRBJ1-1, the V gene TRBV5-1; D is unresolved. The CDR3 is made up of 15 amino acids. Deletions cut 0 bases from V and 1 base from J, with 10 bases between. The germline gives CDR1 SGHRS, CDR2 YFSETQ. The CDR3 region is CASSLGAAPNTEAFF. Here the CDR3 DNA reads TGCGCCAGCAGCTTGGGTGCGGCACCGAACACTGAAGCTTTCTTT.

V is TRBV2 and J is TRBJ2-5; D may correspond to TRBD1 or TRBD2 (6 bases each). Per germline, CDR1 SNHLY and CDR2 FYNNEI. Trimming removed 7 bases at V and 4 bases at J, with 19 bases between. CDR3 length: 15 residues. DNA for the CDR3: TGTGCCAGCACCGGAGCCATGGGGGGCCGAGAGACCCAGTACTTC. Translating gives CASTGAMGGRETQYF.

V is TRBV5-1 and J is TRBJ1-2; 9 bases are a match to TRBD1. CDR1 is SGHRS and CDR2 is YFSETQ in the germline V gene. This CDR3 comprises 14 residues. Trimming at V came to 0 bases and at J to 10 bases, leaving 7 bases not matched to a gene. The CDR3 coding sequence is TGCGCCAGCAGCTTGGCCGGGACAGGGCAGACCTACACCTTC. Its protein is CASSLAGTGQTYTF.

V is TRBV6-5 and J is TRBJ2-3; 14 bases map to TRBD2. CDR1 and CDR2 (germline): MNHEY, SVGAGI. Germline trimming cut 4 bases from V and 4 bases from J; bases unmatched to any gene: 4. CDR3 size: 16 residues. DNA of the CDR3: TGTGCCAGCAGTTCCCCGGGACTAGCGGGGGCAGATACGCAGTATTTT. This gives the protein CASSSPGLAGADTQYF.

CDR3 sequence reads: CASSLAGRGTYEQYF. The CDR3 nucleotides read TGTGCCAGCAGCTTAGCTGGAAGAGGGACCTACGAGCAGTACTTC. The rearrangement links TRBV7-2 to TRBJ2-7; D perhaps matches TRBD2 (5 bases). Germline values: CDR1 SGHTA, CDR2 FQGNSA. The V end was cut by 0 bases, the J end by 2 bases, with 11 bases between. The CDR3 is made up of 15 amino acids.

This chain joins TRBV10-3 and TRBJ1-4; no clear D. This CDR3 is built from 15 residues. V lost 3 bases and J lost 5, with 13 bases in between. CDR1 and CDR2 (germline): ENHRY, SYGVKD. The CDR3 protein is CAISDGRTANEKLFF. DNA for the CDR3: TGTGCCATCAGTGACGGGAGGACTGCAAATGAAAAACTGTTTTTT.

This rearrangement joins TRBV10-2 to TRBJ1-5, with D perhaps TRBD1 (6 bases). Germline V CDR1 and CDR2: WSHSY, SAAADI. The CDR3 length is 15 residues. Trimming cost V 2 bases and J 6 bases, with 14 bases left between them. CDR3 sequence: CASSEATGLGQPQHF. CDR3 nucleotides: TGCGCCAGCAGTGAGGCAACAGGGTTGGGTCAGCCCCAGCATTTT.

V usage is TRBV27 and J usage is TRBJ1-2; 7 nucleotides line up with TRBD1. J gave up 7 bases and V 2 bases, and 10 bases lay outside the gene matches. CDR1 and CDR2 (germline): MNHEY, SMNVEV (reference sequence). The CDR3 is made up of 15 amino acids. CDR3 DNA sequence: TGTGCCAGCAGTTTAAGTTTAGGGGGCGTAATTGGCTACACCTTC. Protein: CASSLSLGGVIGYTF.

The gene calls are TRBV6-6 and TRBJ1-5, with a tentative D call TRBD1 (5 bases). CDR1 and CDR2 from the germline V gene are MNHNY and SVGAGI (reference sequence). This CDR3 is 14 amino acids long. V dropped 7 bases and J dropped 3 bases, with 13 bases sitting between them. The CDR3 sequence is CASTDTGDNQPQHF. DNA for the CDR3: TGTGCCAGCACCGATACGGGGGACAATCAGCCCCAGCATTTT.

The chain is built from TRBV9 and TRBJ1-5; TRBD1 is a possible D gene (6 bases). The CDR3 extends over 16 amino acids. Trimming shortened V by 4 bases and J by 1 base, and 15 bases separated the two germline ends. Germline CDR1 SGDLS, CDR2 YYNGEE. In nucleotides, the CDR3 is TGTGCCAGCAGCCGCGAAGGGGGGGCAAGCAATCAGCCCCAGCATTTT. Protein: CASSREGGASNQPQHF.

The chain combines TRBV6-5 with TRBJ1-3; a possible D gene is TRBD1 (5 bases). The germline V gene has CDR1 MNHEY and CDR2 SVGAGI. The V gene lost 7 bases and the J gene lost 0 bases, with 13 bases spanning the gap. The CDR3 has 15 amino acids. CDR3 sequence (DNA): TGTGCCAGCACCCTGGGGGGGGGCTCTGGAAACACCATATATTTT. Translated, it gives CASTLGGGSGNTIYF.

The chain employs TRBV7-8 and TRBJ1-2; a possible D gene is TRBD1 (5 bases). The CDR3 is 16 residues long. V lost 2 bases to trimming and J lost 8 bases, with 21 bases between them. CDR1 and CDR2 (germline): SGHVS, FQNEAQ. The CDR3 DNA reads as TGTGCCAGCAGCTTAAGGGTCCGAGGGGAGGGCCGAGGCTACACCTTC. This translates into CASSLRVRGEGRGYTF.

The chain has TRBV7-9 and TRBJ2-1; D unresolved. In germline, CDR1 is SEHNR, CDR2 FQNEAQ (reference sequence). This CDR3 comprises 14 residues. V lost 3 bases, J lost 3 bases, and 9 bases lay in between. CDR3 coding DNA: TGTGCCAGCAGCTTGTTCGGCATCTACAATGAGCAGTTCTTC. Its translation: CASSLFGIYNEQFF.

The chain carries TRBV2 and TRBJ1-1, with TRBD1 identical over 7 bases. Germline CDR1 reads SNHLY; CDR2 reads FYNNEI. The CDR3 extends over 13 amino acids. Losses at the gene ends were 6 bases for V and 6 bases for J; bases not matched to a gene: 7. The CDR3 protein is CASREQGLAEAFF. The CDR3 DNA reads TGTGCCAGCAGGGAACAGGGGTTGGCTGAAGCTTTCTTT.

The rearrangement links TRBV5-8 to TRBJ2-1, with D tentatively TRBD2 (6 bases). The CDR3 has 12 amino acids. The germline CDR1 and CDR2 sequences are SGHTS and YDEGEE. V was clipped by 6 bases and J by 10 bases, with 14 bases between them. Here the CDR3 DNA reads TGTGCCAGCACCCCCCGGGCGGGGGAGCAGTTCTTC. Protein sequence: CASTPRAGEQFF.

The chain combines TRBV7-9 with TRBJ2-2; D is undetermined. The CDR3 spans 13 residues. Germline CDR1 is SEHNR and CDR2 is FQNEAQ (reference sequence). V was clipped by 0 bases and J by 5 bases, with 4 bases between them. CDR3: CASSLAITGELFF. As DNA, the CDR3 is TGTGCCAGCAGCTTAGCGATAACCGGGGAGCTGTTTTTT.

The rearrangement joins TRBV4-1 to TRBJ2-2; no firm D call. Germline CDR1 MGHRA, CDR2 YSYEKL. This CDR3 contains 17 residues. Deletions cut 0 bases from V and 5 bases from J, with 16 bases between. As DNA, the CDR3 is TGCGCCAGCAGCCAAGATTTGGCACGGAAGGTGACCGGGGAGCTGTTTTTT. This codes for CASSQDLARKVTGELFF.

This clone showed up just a few times. This chain uses TRBV9 with TRBJ1-4; D ambiguous. The germline V and J ends were trimmed by 3 bases and 8 bases, with 17 bases remaining between them. Germline lookup yields CDR1 SGDLS and CDR2 YYNGEE. The CDR3 totals 15 residues. The DNA for the CDR3 is TGTGCCAGCAGCGCAGGACCGGTAGCGGGCGAAAAACTGTTTTTT. The encoded protein is CASSAGPVAGEKLFF. The variable domain in full, with the rest retrieved from reference TRBV9 and TRBJ1-4, is DSGVTQTPKHLITATGQRVTLRCSPRSGDLSVYWYQQSLDQGLQFLIQYYNGEERAKGNILERFSAQQFPDLHSELNLSSLELGDSALYFCASSAGPVAGEKLFFGSGTQLSVL.

This sequence joins TRBV6-6 and TRBJ1-5; D is undetermined. The CDR3 spans 15 residues. Per germline, CDR1 MNHNY and CDR2 SVGAGI (reference sequence). Between the trimmed V and J ends, which lost 7 bases and 2 bases, there was a span of 15 bases. DNA for the CDR3: TGTGCCAGCACCAGCGTTGGGCTGGGCAATCAGCCCCAGCATTTT. Translated: CASTSVGLGNQPQHF.

The CDR3 region is CAWSDSSQETQYF. In DNA, the CDR3 is TGTGCCTGGAGTGATAGCAGCCAAGAGACCCAGTACTTC. The chain recombines TRBV30 with TRBJ2-5; unclear D gene. There are 13 residues in the CDR3. Germline-derived CDR1 and CDR2 are GTSNPN and SVGIG (reference sequence). V was shortened by 1 base and J by 1 base, with 7 bases between the two germline ends.

This clone was detected a few times. The gene calls are TRBV18 and TRBJ2-7, with 10 bases fitting TRBD1. Germline V gene sequence: CDR1 KGHSH, CDR2 LQKENI. This CDR3 contains 14 residues. V lost 4 bases, J lost 9 bases, and 9 bases stayed unmatched. CDR3 DNA: TGTGCCAGCTCACTTAAGCCGGGACAGGGGAGGCAGTACTTC. This gives the protein CASSLKPGQGRQYF.

The sample holds one count of this clone. This rearrangement joins TRBV30 to TRBJ1-2, with D unresolved. Between the trimmed V and J ends, which lost 3 bases and 7 bases, there was a span of 9 bases. The CDR3 runs to 11 residues. The germline CDR1 and CDR2 sequences are GTSNPN and SVGIG (reference sequence). The CDR3 loop reads CAWSPGSGYTF. The CDR3 region has the DNA TGTGCCTGGAGCCCCGGAAGTGGCTACACCTTC.

This clone has a handful of counts. The chain combines TRBV18 with TRBJ1-1, with 8 bases aligning to TRBD1. This CDR3 is built from 17 residues. Germline lookup yields CDR1 KGHSH and CDR2 LQKENI. With 3 bases clipped from V and 0 bases from J, the junction kept 9 bases outside the gene matches. CDR3 loop: CASSPRGTGTMNTEAFF. Here the CDR3 DNA reads TGTGCCAGCTCACCCCGGGGGACAGGAACAATGAACACTGAAGCTTTCTTT.

The chain combines TRBV13 with TRBJ2-1; D is possibly TRBD2 (6 bases). The CDR3 length is 15 residues. From germline, CDR1 is PRHDT and CDR2 FYEKMQ (reference sequence). Trimming pared 10 bases from V and 5 bases from J, leaving 21 bases between. DNA of the CDR3: TGTGCCACCCAACGTGGGGCTAGCGATGACAATGAGCAGTTCTTC. This gives the protein CATQRGASDDNEQFF.